The next 25 T cell receptor beta chains were all read from a single sample in a study of blood T cell repertoires in COVID-19. Repertoires were generated with immunoSEQ multiplex PCR, while TCRdb's copy carries only in-frame clones and drops some. The table lists approximately 250,000 clones, approximately 84% of them singletons. Source material: peripheral blood. The receptors were gathered from a man in his forties or fifties with acute or convalescent COVID-19.

The V and J genes are TRBV19 and TRBJ2-1, with no clear D. CDR3 length equals 12 residues. Trimming took 4 bases from V and 4 from J, leaving 5 bases between them. Germline loops: CDR1 LNHDA, CDR2 SQIVND (reference sequence). This chain's CDR3 is CASSTMYNEQFF. CDR3 nucleotide sequence: TGTGCCAGTAGTACCATGTACAATGAGCAGTTCTTC.

The rearrangement links TRBV24-1 to TRBJ2-1, with D unresolved. Trimming removed 0 bases at V and 6 bases at J, with 5 bases between. Looked up from germline, CDR1 is KGHDR and CDR2 is SFDVKD. This CDR3 is built from 13 residues. In nucleotides, the CDR3 is TGTGCCACCAGTGATTTGAACAGCAATGAGCAGTTCTTC. Translating gives CATSDLNSNEQFF.

The rearrangement joins TRBV11-2 to TRBJ1-2; maybe TRBD1 (5 bases). Between the trimmed V and J ends, which lost 5 bases and 8 bases, there was a span of 18 bases. From germline, CDR1 is SGHAT and CDR2 FQNNGV. The CDR3 is 14 residues long. The CDR3 coding sequence is TGTGCCAGCAGCCCAAATACCCAGGGTGTAGGCTACACCTTC. Translated, it gives CASSPNTQGVGYTF.

V is TRBV23-1 and J is TRBJ2-7; maybe TRBD1 (5 bases). Being an ORF, TRBV23-1 has a function that is uncertain. The V gene lost 0 bases and the J gene lost 2 bases, with 11 bases spanning the gap. The CDR3 spans 15 residues. CDR3 loop: CASSQSSDRTYEQYF. CDR3 DNA: TGCGCCAGCAGTCAATCCTCCGACAGAACCTACGAGCAGTACTTC.

The sample holds one count of this clone. The chain uses TRBV9 and TRBJ1-6; possibly TRBD1 for D (6 bases). From germline, CDR1 is SGDLS and CDR2 YYNGEE. The germline V and J ends were trimmed by 2 bases and 10 bases, with 13 bases remaining between them. CDR3 size: 14 residues. The CDR3 spells CASSVTGRDSPLHF. The CDR3 DNA reads as TGTGCCAGCAGCGTCACAGGGAGGGACTCACCCCTCCACTTT.

The count of this clone is one. The V call is TRBV5-1, the J call TRBJ2-5; TRBD1 is a possible D gene (6 bases). The CDR3 runs 14 residues. Trimming took off 4 bases at V and 2 bases at J, with 12 bases between the two ends. Germline assignment: CDR1 SGHRS and CDR2 YFSETQ. In nucleotides, the CDR3 is TGCGCCAGCAGCCCAGGACAGAATCAAGAGACCCAGTACTTC. Encoded protein: CASSPGQNQETQYF.

This clone was observed a handful of times. V and J are TRBV5-6 and TRBJ2-7; D is ambiguous. The length of the CDR3 is 12 residues. Per germline, CDR1 SGHDT and CDR2 YYEEEE. With 2 bases removed from V and 6 bases from J, the gap between germline ends came to 9 bases. The CDR3 region has the DNA TGTGCCAGCAGCTTCCTCCTAACCGAGCAGTACTTC. This codes for CASSFLLTEQYF.

The chain carries TRBV12-5 and TRBJ2-3, with 8 positions matching TRBD1. The CDR3 totals 16 residues. Germline V gives CDR1 LGHNT, CDR2 FRNRAP. V shed 4 bases, J shed 6 bases, and the junction held 12 bases outside the gene matches. The CDR3 nucleotides are TGTGCTAGTGGTTCGACCGTGCGGACAGGGACGGATACGCAGTATTTT. This codes for CASGSTVRTGTDTQYF. The full variable domain, in which reference TRBV12-5 and TRBJ2-3 provide the parts outside the CDR3, is DARVTQTPRHKVTEMGQEVTMRCQPILGHNTVFWYRQTMMQGLELLAYFRNRAPLDDSGMPKDRFSAEMPDATLATLKIQPSEPRDSAVYFCASGSTVRTGTDTQYFGPGTRLTVL.

CDR3 sequence (DNA): TGCGCCAGCAGCCATGTCCGAGGACAGGGTAAGGATACGCAGTATTTT. Its protein product is CASSHVRGQGKDTQYF. The chain recombines TRBV4-1 with TRBJ2-3; 8 nucleotides agree with TRBD1. Germline CDR1 is MGHRA and CDR2 is YSYEKL. The V gene end was trimmed by 3 bases and the J gene end by 6 bases; junction bases not matched to a gene: 11. The CDR3 covers 16 residues.

V is TRBV28 and J is TRBJ2-2, with 7 bases identical to TRBD1. Germline lookup yields CDR1 MDHEN and CDR2 SYDVKM. Trimming cost V 4 bases and J 0 bases; bases outside gene matches: 2. This CDR3 has 15 residues. The CDR3 nucleotides are TGTGCCAGCAGTTGGGGGACAGCGAACACCGGGGAGCTGTTTTTT. This sequence encodes CASSWGTANTGELFF. The complete variable domain, with remaining parts taken from reference TRBV28 and TRBJ2-2, reads DVKVTQSSRYLVKRTGEKVFLECVQDMDHENMFWYRQDPGLGLRLIYFSYDVKMKEKGDIPEGYSVSREKKERFSLILESASTNQTSMYLCASSWGTANTGELFFGEGSRLTVL.

The J gene is TRBJ2-5, the V gene TRBV9; the match to TRBD2 covers 8 bases. V was pared by 4 bases and J by 3 bases, with 8 bases of the junction left unmatched. The CDR3 totals 15 residues. The V gene's germline CDR1 is SGDLS and CDR2 YYNGEE. CDR3 DNA sequence: TGTGCCAGCAGCCATCCGGGACTAGGGGAAGAGACCCAGTACTTC. As protein: CASSHPGLGEETQYF.

The genes are TRBV28 and TRBJ1-2, with 7 bases identical to TRBD1. The CDR3 length is 16 residues. Germline trimming cut 6 bases from V and 7 bases from J; bases unmatched to any gene: 17. Germline V CDR1 and CDR2: MDHEN, SYDVKM. The CDR3 protein is CASSSGQSFKTSGYTF. The CDR3 coding sequence is TGTGCCAGCAGCTCGGGACAGTCCTTTAAAACTAGTGGCTACACCTTC.

J is TRBJ2-7 and V is TRBV28; tentative D call: TRBD1 (6 bases). The V end was cut by 1 base, the J end by 2 bases, with 9 bases between. CDR1 is MDHEN, CDR2 SYDVKM, per germline. The CDR3 totals 14 residues. This CDR3 is CASSLSGDAYEQYF. CDR3 DNA: TGTGCCAGCAGTTTATCAGGGGATGCCTACGAGCAGTACTTC. The full variable domain, its missing parts supplied by reference TRBV28 and TRBJ2-7, is DVKVTQSSRYLVKRTGEKVFLECVQDMDHENMFWYRQDPGLGLRLIYFSYDVKMKEKGDIPEGYSVSREKKERFSLILESASTNQTSMYLCASSLSGDAYEQYFGPGTRLTVT.

The rearrangement joins TRBV18 to TRBJ1-4; 8 nucleotides agree with TRBD1. Trimming removed 5 bases from V and 7 bases from J; junction bases left unmatched: 6. CDR3 length equals 14 residues. Looked up from germline, CDR1 is KGHSH and CDR2 is LQKENI. CDR3: CASSYPGGPEKLFF. The CDR3 nucleotides are TGTGCCAGCTCATATCCAGGGGGCCCTGAAAAACTGTTTTTT.

J is TRBJ2-3 and V is TRBV5-1; TRBD1 agrees at 9 bases. Germline V gives CDR1 SGHRS, CDR2 YFSETQ. The CDR3 consists of 16 residues. The V segment lost 0 bases and the J segment 3 bases; nucleotides outside the gene matches: 5. The CDR3 protein is CASSLVPGTGTDTQYF. CDR3 bases: TGCGCCAGCAGCTTGGTACCCGGGACAGGGACAGATACGCAGTATTTT.

The chain uses TRBV11-2 and TRBJ2-7, with D unclear. This CDR3 comprises 13 residues. V was cut by 2 bases and J by 1 base, with 6 bases left in between. Germline V CDR1 and CDR2: SGHAT, FQNNGV. In nucleotides, the CDR3 is TGTGCCAGCAGCTTAACTAAGTCCTACGAGCAGTACTTC. Its translation is CASSLTKSYEQYF.

This clone was counted a few times. The chain joins TRBV2 to TRBJ2-3, with a weak D call TRBD1 (6 bases). Germline CDR1 and CDR2: SNHLY and FYNNEI. This CDR3 has 14 residues. The V gene lost 6 bases and the J gene lost 0 bases, with 10 bases spanning the gap. The CDR3 reads CASRGHLSTDTQYF. CDR3 in DNA: TGTGCCAGCAGGGGACACCTCAGCACAGATACGCAGTATTTT.

This clone was detected only a few times. The same CDR3 can be traced to other DNA sequences in this sample. J is TRBJ1-6 and V is TRBV9; the D is unclear. Germline-derived CDR1 and CDR2 are SGDLS and YYNGEE. The germline V and J ends were trimmed by 3 bases and 7 bases, with 8 bases remaining between them. The CDR3 loop spans 13 amino acids. The CDR3, as DNA: TGTGCCAGCAGCGATACGGGGAATTCACCCCTCCACTTT. Residues: CASSDTGNSPLHF. Using reference TRBV9 and TRBJ1-6 for the parts outside the CDR3, the full variable domain is DSGVTQTPKHLITATGQRVTLRCSPRSGDLSVYWYQQSLDQGLQFLIQYYNGEERAKGNILERFSAQQFPDLHSELNLSSLELGDSALYFCASSDTGNSPLHFGNGTRLTVT.

The gene calls are TRBV6-5 and TRBJ2-5; 10 bases agree with TRBD2. The J segment lost 5 bases and the V segment lost 1 base, leaving 7 bases of the junction unmatched. This CDR3 contains 16 residues. The germline V gene has CDR1 MNHEY and CDR2 SVGAGI. Here the CDR3 DNA reads TGTGCCAGCAGTTACTGGAGCGGGGGGGCTCGGGAGACCCAGTACTTC. Protein: CASSYWSGGARETQYF.

The J gene is TRBJ1-1, the V gene TRBV18, with 11 bases that match TRBD1. There are 15 residues in the CDR3. Germline V CDR1 and CDR2: KGHSH, LQKENI. J gave up 4 bases and V 3 bases, and 4 bases lay outside the gene matches. In nucleotides, the CDR3 is TGTGCCAGCTCACCCGGACAGGGGGCGCCCACTGAAGCTTTCTTT. As protein: CASSPGQGAPTEAFF.

The rearrangement uses TRBV5-1 and TRBJ1-3, with D unresolved. The V end was cut by 6 bases, the J end by 2 bases, with 12 bases between. This CDR3 is built from 14 residues. In germline, CDR1 is SGHRS, CDR2 YFSETQ. The DNA for the CDR3 is TGCGCCAGCAACCTGGACGGGGCTGGAAACACCATATATTTT. Translating it yields CASNLDGAGNTIYF.

CDR3 sequence reads: CASSHNTGHEQYF. The CDR3 nucleotides are TGTGCCAGCAGCCATAACACAGGGCACGAGCAGTACTTC. The rearrangement links TRBV3-1 (or the pseudogene TRBV3-2) to TRBJ2-7, with D maybe TRBD1 (6 bases). The germline CDR1 and CDR2 sequences are LGHDT and YNNKEL (reference sequence). The CDR3 loop spans 13 amino acids. Trimming took off 3 bases at V and 5 bases at J, with 11 bases between the two ends.

V is TRBV19 and J is TRBJ1-1; a weak D match, TRBD1 (6 bases). CDR3 length: 15 residues. Trimming shortened V by 5 bases and J by 7 bases, and 20 bases separated the two germline ends. Germline CDR1 reads LNHDA; CDR2 reads SQIVND (reference sequence). The CDR3 bases are TGTGCCAGTAGTCGGTATCCCAGGGGAGAGGATGAAGCTTTCTTT. Protein: CASSRYPRGEDEAFF.

The rearrangement uses TRBV6-5 and TRBJ1-1; 8 bases align to TRBD1. The V gene end was trimmed by 6 bases and the J gene end by 10 bases; junction bases not matched to a gene: 4. The CDR3 runs 11 residues. Germline CDR1 is MNHEY and CDR2 is SVGAGI. CDR3 nucleotide sequence: TGTGCCAGCAGCCACGGGACAGGAGCTTTCTTT. This gives the protein CASSHGTGAFF.

To note about this clone: Other DNA sequences in the sample encode the same CDR3. CDR3 protein: CASSIQGANTEAFF. The DNA for the CDR3 is TGTGCCAGTAGTATACAGGGTGCGAACACTGAAGCTTTCTTT. The chain recombines TRBV19 with TRBJ1-1, with D possibly TRBD1 on 5 matching bases. CDR3 length: 14 amino acids. The V end lost 2 bases, the J end lost 1 base, and 8 bases lay between the germline ends. CDR1 and CDR2 (germline): LNHDA, SQIVND (reference sequence).